A single sample gave rise to the 11 T cell receptor beta chains below, sequenced in a study of cytomegalovirus exposure and HLA in healthy donors. It was with 60 Vbeta and 13 Jbeta primers that the PCR ran. The method was immunoSEQ multiplex PCR; TCRdb's version includes in-frame clones alone and lacks a portion of them. The sample comprises over 100,000 clones, roughly 74% of which are singletons, and roughly 7% rests with the top ten. Sequenced: PBMCs. The receptors derive from a male donor in good health and CMV-seronegative.

J is TRBJ2-6 and V is TRBV5-4; 10 bases map to TRBD1. The CDR3 loop spans 17 amino acids. Trimming took 4 bases from V and 4 from J; bases not matched to a gene: 8. Germline V gene lookup returns CDR1 SGHNT and CDR2 YYREEE (reference sequence). CDR3 residues: CASSGRDRGSGANVLTF. Here the CDR3 DNA reads TGTGCCAGCAGCGGGAGGGACAGGGGCTCAGGGGCCAACGTCCTGACTTTC.

The chain uses TRBV30 and TRBJ2-7; 7 bases fit TRBD2. J lost 3 bases, V lost 2 bases, and 10 bases had no gene match. The CDR3 contains 15 residues. Germline CDR1 reads GTSNPN; CDR2 reads SVGIG (reference sequence). DNA for the CDR3: TGTGCCTGGAGTTGGGGGGGGAATATTGGCTACGAGCAGTACTTC. Translation gives CAWSWGGNIGYEQYF.

The gene calls are TRBV7-2 and TRBJ2-7; TRBD1 aligns across 7 bases. V lost 3 bases to trimming and J lost 0 bases; unmatched junction nucleotides: 11. The CDR3 extends over 17 amino acids. Looked up from germline, CDR1 is SGHTA and CDR2 is FQGNSA. DNA for the CDR3: TGTGCCAGCAGCTTTAGAGGGGGACAGAGTCTCTCCTACGAGCAGTACTTC. It is translated as CASSFRGGQSLSYEQYF.

This chain uses TRBV30 with TRBJ1-6; D remains ambiguous. Germline V gene data show CDR1 as GTSNPN and CDR2 as SVGIG (reference sequence). The CDR3 is made up of 13 amino acids. The germline V and J ends were trimmed by 3 bases and 4 bases, with 7 bases remaining between them. The CDR3 region is CAWSRPYNSPLHF. CDR3 coding DNA: TGTGCCTGGAGCCGTCCTTATAATTCACCCCTCCACTTT.

The chain carries TRBV18 and TRBJ1-1; TRBD1 matches 8 bases. Germline V gene lookup returns CDR1 KGHSH and CDR2 LQKENI. There are 16 residues in the CDR3. Trimming removed 6 bases from V and 2 bases from J; junction bases left unmatched: 11. CDR3 protein: CASSFGQGGINTEAFF. The CDR3, as DNA: TGTGCCAGCTCCTTCGGACAGGGTGGCATAAACACTGAAGCTTTCTTT.

The chain uses TRBV28 and TRBJ1-2; 8 bases map to TRBD1. The V segment lost 8 bases and the J segment 8 bases; nucleotides outside the gene matches: 13. From germline, CDR1 is MDHEN and CDR2 SYDVKM. CDR3 length equals 14 residues. CDR3 amino acids: CASAQGTGREGYTF. In DNA form, the CDR3 reads TGTGCCAGCGCTCAGGGGACAGGTCGGGAAGGCTACACCTTC.

J is TRBJ2-1 and V is TRBV9; no clear D. The length of the CDR3 is 13 residues. Trimming took 4 bases from V and 5 from J, leaving 10 bases between them. CDR1 and CDR2 (germline): SGDLS, YYNGEE. The CDR3 DNA reads TGTGCCAGCAGCTCAGACTTTGACAATGAGCAGTTCTTC. Translating it yields CASSSDFDNEQFF. The full variable domain, with the rest looked up from reference TRBV9 and TRBJ2-1, is DSGVTQTPKHLITATGQRVTLRCSPRSGDLSVYWYQQSLDQGLQFLIQYYNGEERAKGNILERFSAQQFPDLHSELNLSSLELGDSALYFCASSSDFDNEQFFGPGTRLTVL.

The CDR3 nucleotides read TGTGCCAGCAGAACCGGGTCCTCCTACGAGCAGTACTTC. This codes for CASRTGSSYEQYF. This chain uses TRBV27 with TRBJ2-7; no clear D. CDR1 is MNHEY and CDR2 is SMNVEV in the germline V gene (reference sequence). The germline V and J ends were trimmed by 6 bases and 0 bases, with 9 bases remaining between them. CDR3 length equals 13 residues.

This chain uses TRBV18 with TRBJ2-7, with 12 bases lining up with TRBD2. With 4 bases clipped from V and 0 bases from J, the junction kept 13 bases outside the gene matches. The CDR3 consists of 19 residues. From germline, CDR1 is KGHSH and CDR2 LQKENI. As DNA, the CDR3 is TGTGCCAGCTCACTGACTAGCGGGGGAGGACTAAGGAGCTCCTACGAGCAGTACTTC. Its protein is CASSLTSGGGLRSSYEQYF.

V usage is TRBV29-1 and J usage is TRBJ1-2; TRBD1 matches 8 bases. J lost 0 bases, V lost 5 bases, and 5 bases had no gene match. Germline V gene data show CDR1 as SQVTM and CDR2 as ANQGSEA. The CDR3 covers 14 residues. The CDR3 here is CSVPEGQANYGYTF. The CDR3 region has the DNA TGCAGCGTTCCGGAGGGACAGGCTAACTATGGCTACACCTTC.

The chain links TRBV7-2 to TRBJ2-1; D is unresolved. Between the trimmed V and J ends, which lost 1 base and 5 bases, there was a span of 6 bases. The CDR3 contains 13 residues. The germline gives CDR1 SGHTA, CDR2 FQGNSA. CDR3 in amino acids: CASSLVRNNEQFF. CDR3 DNA: TGTGCCAGCAGCTTAGTCAGAAACAATGAGCAGTTCTTC.